These T cell receptor beta chains were read from a single sample in a study of blood T cell repertoires in COVID-19. Here immunoSEQ multiplex PCR was the method, and the copy in TCRdb shows in-frame clones only, minus some. The data contain roughly 48,000 clones, approximately 89% of them seen just once; the ten biggest clones take up less than 30%. The sequenced sample consisted of peripheral blood. All receptors derive from a woman at least 80 years old with acute or convalescent COVID-19. Each CDR3 is given with its conserved first and last residue. Fields, in order: D gene, V gene, clone size, CDR3 length, J gene, CDR3 DNA, CDR3 protein. A D gene is named only where the DNA matches it firmly. Only part of the rows carry a size: once, few, many, or a class if the clone is expanded.

>TRBD2|TRBV19|-|16|TRBJ2-5
TGTGCCAGTAGTATAATCAGCGGGGGGGCCATAGAGACCCAGTACTTC
CASSIISGGAIETQYF
>-|TRBV14|-|15|TRBJ2-3
TGTGCCAGCAGCCAAGTGGGGGCCGGGGCAGATACGCAGTATTTT
CASSQVGAGADTQYF
>-|TRBV18|-|13|TRBJ1-5
TGTGCCAGCTCACCTGGGGGGACTCAGCCCCAGCATTTT
CASSPGGTQPQHF
>-|TRBV5-4|-|14|TRBJ1-3
TGTGCCAGCAGCCCCCTTGCGGGAGGAAACACCATATATTTT
CASSPLAGGNTIYF
>-|TRBV5-6|few|13|TRBJ1-1
TGTGCCAGCAGCCCGGGGGGGACCGCTGAAGCTTTCTTT
CASSPGGTAEAFF
>-|TRBV30|-|14|TRBJ2-1
TGTGCCTGGAGTCGAAGGGGCCCACGGGATGAGCAGTTCTTC
CAWSRRGPRDEQFF
>-|TRBV6-5|-|12|TRBJ1-2
TGTGCCAGCAACTCGGGGGGCTATGGCTACACCTTC
CASNSGGYGYTF
>-|TRBV29-1|few|15|TRBJ2-2
TGCAGCGTTTCGAGGACAGCCACAAACACCGGGGAGCTGTTTTTT
CSVSRTATNTGELFF
>-|TRBV5-4|-|15|TRBJ2-5
TGTGCCAGCAGCCGACCAACTAACCCCCAAGAGACCCAGTACTTC
CASSRPTNPQETQYF
>-|TRBV4-1|few|14|TRBJ1-5
TGCGCCAGCAGCCCAGGGTGGAGCAATCAGCCCCAGCATTTT
CASSPGWSNQPQHF
>-|TRBV28|once|15|TRBJ1-6
TGTGCCAGCAGCTCCGGGACTCGAAACGGTTCACCCCTCCACTTT
CASSSGTRNGSPLHF
>TRBD2|TRBV13|-|16|TRBJ2-3
TGTGCCAGCAGCTACACGCGGGGGGCCCTACCAGATACGCAGTATTTT
CASSYTRGALPDTQYF
>-|TRBV21-1|-|17|TRBJ1-4
TGTGCCAGCAGCAAAAGAAGGGGCAGAAGGATAAGAGAAAAACTGTTTTTT
CASSKRRGRRIREKLFF
>-|TRBV19|-|17|TRBJ1-4
TGTGCCAGTAGTACAGGGTTTCAATCCGGTGGTAATGAAAAACTGTTTTTT
CASSTGFQSGGNEKLFF
>TRBD2|TRBV5-5|-|15|TRBJ2-1
TGTGCCAGCAGCGAGCGGGGGGCGTCCTACAATGAGCAGTTCTTC
CASSERGASYNEQFF
>-|TRBV6-6|-|13|TRBJ2-2
TGTGCCAGCAGCGCAGCGAACACCGGGGAGCTGTTTTTT
CASSAANTGELFF
>TRBD1|TRBV6-1|few|16|TRBJ1-6
TGTGCCAGCAGTGCTGACGGGACAGGGTTACGTTCACCCCTCCACTTT
CASSADGTGLRSPLHF
>TRBD2|TRBV4-2|-|15|TRBJ2-1
TGTGCCAGCAGCCAGGCGGGGGGGGGTGGATATGAGCAGTTCTTC
CASSQAGGGGYEQFF
>-|TRBV11-3|-|13|TRBJ2-5
TGTGCCAGCAGCTCCCCCCCCGGGGAGACCCAGTACTTC
CASSSPPGETQYF
>-|TRBV5-1|-|15|TRBJ2-1
TGCGCCAGCAGCTATCCTAGTGTGTCCTACAATGAGCAGTTCTTC
CASSYPSVSYNEQFF
>-|TRBV28|-|12|TRBJ1-2
TGTGCCAGCAGCTCGGGGGGCGGCGGCTACACCTTC
CASSSGGGGYTF
>-|TRBV19|-|14|TRBJ1-5
TGTGCCAGTAGTATACAGGGTGGCAATCAGCCCCAGCATTTT
CASSIQGGNQPQHF
>TRBD1|TRBV19|-|19|TRBJ2-6
TGTGCCAGTACCCAGGGACAGGATGACAGAATAGCTGGGGCCAACGTCCTGACTTTC
CASTQGQDDRIAGANVLTF
>TRBD1|TRBV11-1|-|15|TRBJ2-1
TGTGCCAGCACCAAGGGACAGAGCTCCTACAATGAGCAGTTCTTC
CASTKGQSSYNEQFF
>-|TRBV7-2|-|14|TRBJ2-6
TGTGCCAGCAGGGGAGCAGGAGGGGCCAACGTCCTGACTTTC
CASRGAGGANVLTF
>-|TRBV4-1|-|16|TRBJ1-1
TGCGCCAGCAGCCAAGAAACCGGGAGGGTGGGCACTGAAGCTTTCTTT
CASSQETGRVGTEAFF
>-|TRBV2|few|16|TRBJ2-3
TGTGCCAGCAGTGAACGACAGGGCTCCGGGGGTCCCGCGCAGTATTTT
CASSERQGSGGPAQYF
>-|TRBV7-2|few|14|TRBJ1-4
TGTGCCAGCAGCTTGGGGGGGAATAATGAAAAACTGTTTTTT
CASSLGGNNEKLFF
>-|TRBV12-3/TRBV12-4|-|12|TRBJ2-7
TGTGCCAGCAGTTTACTCCGCTACGAGCAGTACTTC
CASSLLRYEQYF
>-|TRBV6-5|-|15|TRBJ1-4
TGTGCCAGCAGCGCAGACTATGCAACTAATGAAAAACTGTTTTTT
CASSADYATNEKLFF
>TRBD1|TRBV19|-|15|TRBJ1-4
TGTGCCAGTAGTTACACTGACAGGGGTAGTGAAAAACTGTTTTTT
CASSYTDRGSEKLFF
>TRBD2|TRBV4-1|few|12|TRBJ2-1
TGCGCCAGCAGCCAGCCCAGACTAGCCCAGTTCTTC
CASSQPRLAQFF
>TRBD1|TRBV5-1|-|19|TRBJ2-2
TGCGCCAGCAGCGTACTGGGACAGGGGAGTAAGGGGAACACCGGGGAGCTGTTTTTT
CASSVLGQGSKGNTGELFF
>-|TRBV6-1|-|11|TRBJ1-1
TGTGCCAGCAGTGAATTGGGAGGGGTTTTCTTT
CASSELGGVFF
>-|TRBV5-1|-|14|TRBJ1-1
TGCGCCAGCAGTCTGGCGGGTTTCAACACTGAAGCTTTCTTT
CASSLAGFNTEAFF
>-|TRBV21-1|few|16|TRBJ1-5
TGTGCCAGCAGCAAAGCACGACCTGCGGGCAATCAGCCCCAGCATTTT
CASSKARPAGNQPQHF
>TRBD1|TRBV7-2|once|17|TRBJ1-1
TGTGCCAGCAGCTTTTTCTTTGGGAACAGGGGGACCACTGAAGCTTTCTTT
CASSFFFGNRGTTEAFF
>TRBD1|TRBV3-1/TRBV3-2|few|15|TRBJ1-4
TGTGCCAGCAGCTCGGGAGCAGGGGGCTTTGAAAAACTGTTTTTT
CASSSGAGGFEKLFF
>TRBD2|TRBV6-2/TRBV6-3|few|16|TRBJ2-7
TGTGCCAGCAGTTACCCCACTAGCGGGGGGGCCTACGAGCAGTACTTC
CASSYPTSGGAYEQYF
>TRBD1|TRBV24-1|-|15|TRBJ1-1
TGTGCCACCAGAGCGCCGACAGGGATGAACACTGAAGCTTTCTTT
CATRAPTGMNTEAFF
>-|TRBV14|-|16|TRBJ2-5
TGTGCCAGCAGCCAATATGGCAGGGCAGGCCAAGAGACCCAGTACTTC
CASSQYGRAGQETQYF
>TRBD1|TRBV2|-|15|TRBJ2-1
TGTGCCAGCGGCATCCGGGACAGGGGAGTCAATGAGCAGTTCTTC
CASGIRDRGVNEQFF
>-|TRBV6-2/TRBV6-3|-|15|TRBJ1-4
TGTGCCAGCAGTTACCGAGGCAGAACTAATGAAAAACTGTTTTTT
CASSYRGRTNEKLFF
>-|TRBV5-4|-|12|TRBJ1-1
TGTGCCAGCAGCCGAACCGGGACTGAAGCTTTCTTT
CASSRTGTEAFF
>-|TRBV18|-|14|TRBJ1-3
TGTGCCAGCTCACCATCGACTTCTGGAAACACCATATATTTT
CASSPSTSGNTIYF
>-|TRBV11-2|-|17|TRBJ1-4
TGTGCCAGCAGCTTAGGGCGCGGAGGGCGGGTTAATGAAAAACTGTTTTTT
CASSLGRGGRVNEKLFF
>-|TRBV3-1/TRBV3-2|-|16|TRBJ2-2
TGTGCCAGCAGCCAAGGCCATACAGGGAACACCGGGGAGCTGTTTTTT
CASSQGHTGNTGELFF
>-|TRBV29-1|-|14|TRBJ1-5
TGCAGCGTTGAAGATACAGGGAGGGTTCAGCCCCAGCATTTT
CSVEDTGRVQPQHF
>TRBD2|TRBV11-3|-|16|TRBJ2-7
TGTGCCAGCAGCCCCGGGACTAGCGGGGGCGGGGACGAGCAGTACTTC
CASSPGTSGGGDEQYF
>-|TRBV3-1/TRBV3-2|-|14|TRBJ1-1
TGTGCCAGCAGCCCTTCGCTGAGCCGAACTGAAGCTTTCTTT
CASSPSLSRTEAFF
>TRBD2|TRBV5-1|-|15|TRBJ2-5
TGCGCCTGCCGGACTAGCGGGGGACCCCAAGAGACCCAGTACTTC
CACRTSGGPQETQYF
>TRBD1|TRBV7-9|-|12|TRBJ1-2
TGTGCCAGCAGCCCGACAGGGCCGAGCTACACCTTC
CASSPTGPSYTF
>TRBD1|TRBV6-1|once|16|TRBJ1-5
TGTGCCAGCAGTGAATACAGGACAGGGGGTGTTCAGCCCCAGCATTTT
CASSEYRTGGVQPQHF
>-|TRBV19|-|13|TRBJ1-1
TGTGCCAGTAGTATGCAGGCAGATACTGAAGCTTTCTTT
CASSMQADTEAFF
>TRBD2|TRBV12-3/TRBV12-4|-|13|TRBJ2-1
TGTGCCAGCAGTCCCGGGACTAGTGGGAGGGGGTTCTTC
CASSPGTSGRGFF
>-|TRBV7-2|-|16|TRBJ1-1
TGTGCCAGCAGCCCCCGGACCTTTAACACGGGGACTGAAGCTTTCTTT
CASSPRTFNTGTEAFF
>TRBD1|TRBV5-4|-|13|TRBJ2-7
TGTGCCACCAGGACAGGGGGAGCCTACGAGCAGTACTTC
CATRTGGAYEQYF
>-|TRBV28|-|15|TRBJ2-2
TGTGCCAGCAGTCAACCGGGACAGAACACCGGGGAGCTGTTTTTT
CASSQPGQNTGELFF
>-|TRBV18|-|15|TRBJ2-2
TGTGCCAGCTCACCTAGGCAGGGGCCCACCGGGGAGCTGTTTTTT
CASSPRQGPTGELFF
>TRBD1|TRBV7-2|few|15|TRBJ1-5
TGTGCCAGCAGCTTAGATCAGACAGGGTATCAGCCCCAGCATTTT
CASSLDQTGYQPQHF